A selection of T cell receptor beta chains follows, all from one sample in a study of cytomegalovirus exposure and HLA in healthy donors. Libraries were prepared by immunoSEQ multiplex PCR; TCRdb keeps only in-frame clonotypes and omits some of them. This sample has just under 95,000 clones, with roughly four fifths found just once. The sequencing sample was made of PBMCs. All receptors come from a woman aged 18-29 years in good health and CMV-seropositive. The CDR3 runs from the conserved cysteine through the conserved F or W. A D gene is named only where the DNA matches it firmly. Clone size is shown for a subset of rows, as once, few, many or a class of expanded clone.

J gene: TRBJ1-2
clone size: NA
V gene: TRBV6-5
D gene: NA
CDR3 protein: CASGYSSGGGDGYTF
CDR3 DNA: TGTGCCAGCGGATACTCCAGCGGGGGAGGAGATGGCTACACCTTC

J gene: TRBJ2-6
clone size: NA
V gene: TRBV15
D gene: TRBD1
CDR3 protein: CATSREGQNLLGNVLTF
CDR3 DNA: TGTGCCACCAGCAGAGAGGGACAGAACCTCCTAGGCAACGTCCTGACTTTC

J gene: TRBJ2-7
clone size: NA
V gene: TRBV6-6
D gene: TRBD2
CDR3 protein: CASSYPSGRAYEQYF
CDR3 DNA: TGTGCCAGCAGTTACCCAAGCGGGAGGGCCTACGAGCAGTACTTC

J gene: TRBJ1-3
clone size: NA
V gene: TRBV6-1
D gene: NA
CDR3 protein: CASSTDRFGNTIYF
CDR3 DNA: TGTGCCAGCAGTACCGACAGGTTCGGAAACACCATATATTTT

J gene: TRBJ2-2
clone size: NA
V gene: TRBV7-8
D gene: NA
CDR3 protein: CASTEPGGMNTGELFF
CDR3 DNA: TGTGCCAGCACCGAGCCCGGGGGTATGAACACCGGGGAGCTGTTTTTT

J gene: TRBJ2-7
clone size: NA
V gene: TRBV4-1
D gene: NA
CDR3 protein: CASSQATGRGYEQYF
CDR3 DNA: TGCGCCAGCAGCCAAGCTACAGGGAGAGGCTACGAGCAGTACTTC

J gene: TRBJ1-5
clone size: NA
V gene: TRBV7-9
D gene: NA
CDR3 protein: CASSLASGWPQHF
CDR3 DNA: TGTGCCAGCAGCTTAGCGTCGGGTTGGCCCCAGCATTTT

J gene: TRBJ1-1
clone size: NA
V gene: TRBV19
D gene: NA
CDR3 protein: CASTPVGVSGNTEAFF
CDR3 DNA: TGTGCCAGTACCCCAGTCGGAGTCTCGGGGAACACTGAAGCTTTCTTT

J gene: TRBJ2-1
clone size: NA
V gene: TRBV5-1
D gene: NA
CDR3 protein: CASSYQGSEYNEQFF
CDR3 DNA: TGCGCCAGCAGTTACCAGGGGAGTGAATACAATGAGCAGTTCTTC

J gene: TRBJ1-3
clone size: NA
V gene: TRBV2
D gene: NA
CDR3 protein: CASSEARGLGSGNTIYF
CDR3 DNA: TGTGCCAGCAGTGAAGCCCGGGGGTTGGGTTCTGGAAACACCATATATTTT

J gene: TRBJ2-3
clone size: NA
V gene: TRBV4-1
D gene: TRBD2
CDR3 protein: CASSHPRGGLAGGRGADTQYF
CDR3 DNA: TGCGCCAGCAGCCACCCTCGAGGTGGACTAGCGGGGGGTCGCGGCGCAGATACGCAGTATTTT

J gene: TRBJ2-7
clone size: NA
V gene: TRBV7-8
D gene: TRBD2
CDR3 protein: CASSFRAGGPYEQYF
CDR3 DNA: TGTGCCAGCAGCTTCAGGGCGGGGGGGCCCTACGAGCAGTACTTC

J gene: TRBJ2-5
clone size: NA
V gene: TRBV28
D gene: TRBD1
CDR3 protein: CASSSPPGTEYF
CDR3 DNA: TGTGCCAGCAGTAGTCCGCCTGGGACAGAGTACTTC

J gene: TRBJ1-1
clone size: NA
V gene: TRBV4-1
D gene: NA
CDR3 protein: CASSQESPGPAFF
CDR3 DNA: TGCGCCAGCAGCCAAGAATCCCCAGGGCCGGCTTTCTTT

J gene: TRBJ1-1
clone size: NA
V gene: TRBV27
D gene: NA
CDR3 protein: CASSLSLGAEAFF
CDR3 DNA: TGTGCCAGCAGTTTATCGTTAGGGGCTGAAGCTTTCTTT

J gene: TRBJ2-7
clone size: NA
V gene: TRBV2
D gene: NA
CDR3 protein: CASSVLRGYEQYF
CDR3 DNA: TGTGCCAGCAGTGTCCTTAGGGGGTACGAGCAGTACTTC

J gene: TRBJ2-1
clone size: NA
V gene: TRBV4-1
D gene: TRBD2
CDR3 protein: CASSLHLAGGQNEQFF
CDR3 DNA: TGCGCCAGCAGCCTCCATCTAGCGGGGGGGCAAAATGAGCAGTTCTTC

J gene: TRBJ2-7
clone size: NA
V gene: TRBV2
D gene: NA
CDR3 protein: CATSGGAVSYEQYF
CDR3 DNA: TGTGCCACTTCGGGGGGCGCAGTCTCCTACGAGCAGTACTTC

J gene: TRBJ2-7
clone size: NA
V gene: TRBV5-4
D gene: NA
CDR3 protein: CASRLRGSYEQYF
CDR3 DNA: TGTGCCAGCAGGTTGCGGGGCTCCTACGAGCAGTACTTC

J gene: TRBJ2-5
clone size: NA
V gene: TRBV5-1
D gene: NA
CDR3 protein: CASSPAPRREETQYF
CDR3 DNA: TGCGCCAGCAGCCCCGCCCCAAGACGGGAAGAGACCCAGTACTTC

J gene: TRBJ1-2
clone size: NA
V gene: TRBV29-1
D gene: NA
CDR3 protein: CSVVTGTYGYTF
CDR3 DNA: TGCAGCGTTGTAACAGGAACCTATGGCTACACCTTC

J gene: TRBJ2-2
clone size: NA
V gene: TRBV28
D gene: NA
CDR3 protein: CASSLSRGPNTGELFF
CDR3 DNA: TGTGCCAGCAGTTTATCACGTGGGCCGAACACCGGGGAGCTGTTTTTT

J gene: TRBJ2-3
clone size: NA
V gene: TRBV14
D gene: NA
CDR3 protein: CASKGSGRSSSDTQYF
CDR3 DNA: TGTGCCAGCAAGGGTTCGGGGAGAAGCTCGTCAGATACGCAGTATTTT

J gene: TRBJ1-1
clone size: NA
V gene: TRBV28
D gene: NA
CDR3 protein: CASSSTGQGGTEAFF
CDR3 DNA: TGTGCCAGCAGCTCAACCGGGCAGGGAGGGACTGAAGCTTTCTTT

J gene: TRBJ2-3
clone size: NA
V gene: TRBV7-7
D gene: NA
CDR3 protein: CASSLGLSGSTDTQYF
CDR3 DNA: TGTGCTAGCAGCTTAGGGTTATCAGGGAGCACAGATACGCAGTATTTT

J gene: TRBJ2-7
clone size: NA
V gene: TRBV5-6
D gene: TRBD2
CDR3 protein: CASSLAGKSYEQYF
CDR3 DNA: TGTGCCAGCAGCTTAGCGGGAAAGAGCTACGAGCAGTACTTC

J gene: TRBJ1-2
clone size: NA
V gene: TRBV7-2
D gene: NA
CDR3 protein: CASSTRRGDYGYTF
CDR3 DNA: TGTGCCAGCAGCACCCGCAGGGGTGACTATGGCTACACCTTC

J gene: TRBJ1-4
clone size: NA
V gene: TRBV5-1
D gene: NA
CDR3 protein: CASSLSSQRLEKLFF
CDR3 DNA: TGCGCCAGCAGCTTGAGTTCCCAGCGGTTGGAAAAACTGTTTTTT

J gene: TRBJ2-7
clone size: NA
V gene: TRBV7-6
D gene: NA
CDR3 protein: CASSLAGDSYEQYF
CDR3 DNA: TGTGCCAGCAGCTTAGCCGGGGATTCCTACGAGCAGTACTTC

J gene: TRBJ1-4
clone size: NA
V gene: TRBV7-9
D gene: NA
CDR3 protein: CASNSPGLGEKLFF
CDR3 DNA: TGTGCCAGCAACTCACCCGGACTAGGTGAAAAACTGTTTTTT

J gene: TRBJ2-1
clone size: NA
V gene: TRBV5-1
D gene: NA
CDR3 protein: CASSLALREDEQFF
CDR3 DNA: TGCGCCAGCAGCTTGGCCCTCAGGGAGGATGAGCAGTTCTTC

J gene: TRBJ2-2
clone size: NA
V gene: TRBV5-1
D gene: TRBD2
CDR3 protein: CASSLVAGAPTGELFF
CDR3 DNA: TGCGCCAGCAGCTTGGTAGCGGGGGCCCCAACCGGGGAGCTGTTTTTT

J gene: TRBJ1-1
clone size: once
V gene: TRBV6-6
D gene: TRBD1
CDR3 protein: CASGRGRERTEAFF
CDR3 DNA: TGTGCCAGTGGTAGGGGGCGTGAGAGGACTGAAGCTTTCTTT

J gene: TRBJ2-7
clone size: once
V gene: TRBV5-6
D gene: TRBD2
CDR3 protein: CASSLVLADYEQYF
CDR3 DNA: TGTGCCAGCAGCTTGGTTCTAGCGGACTACGAGCAGTACTTC

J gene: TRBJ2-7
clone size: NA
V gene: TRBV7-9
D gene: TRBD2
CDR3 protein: CASSPEGLVHNEQYF
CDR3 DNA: TGTGCCAGCAGCCCAGAGGGACTAGTCCACAACGAGCAGTACTTC

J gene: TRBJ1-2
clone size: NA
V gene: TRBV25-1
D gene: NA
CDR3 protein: CASREVGYGYTF
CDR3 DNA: TGTGCCAGCAGGGAGGTAGGGTATGGCTACACCTTC

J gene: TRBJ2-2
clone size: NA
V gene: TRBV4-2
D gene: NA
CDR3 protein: CASSYYNPGLVSGELFF
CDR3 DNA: TGTGCCAGCAGCTATTACAACCCCGGGTTGGTTTCCGGGGAGCTGTTTTTT

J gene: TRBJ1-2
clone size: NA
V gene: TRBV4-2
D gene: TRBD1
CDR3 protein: CASSQDGTVNYGYTF
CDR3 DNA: TGTGCCAGCAGCCAAGACGGGACAGTTAACTATGGCTACACCTTC

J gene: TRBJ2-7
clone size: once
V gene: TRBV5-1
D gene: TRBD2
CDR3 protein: CASSLAGRDYEQYF
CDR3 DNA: TGCGCCAGCAGCTTGGCCGGGAGGGACTACGAGCAGTACTTC

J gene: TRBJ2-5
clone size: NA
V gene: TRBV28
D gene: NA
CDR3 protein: CASRPQGSGETQYF
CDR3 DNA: TGTGCCAGCAGGCCACAGGGATCGGGGGAGACCCAGTACTTC

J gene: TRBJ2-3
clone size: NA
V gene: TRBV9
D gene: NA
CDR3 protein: CASSLGGADTQYF
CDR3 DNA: TGTGCCAGCAGCCTCGGAGGGGCAGATACGCAGTATTTT

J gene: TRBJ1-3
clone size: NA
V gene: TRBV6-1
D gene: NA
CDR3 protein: CASSATGAGNTIYF
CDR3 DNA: TGTGCCAGCAGTGCGACAGGTGCTGGAAACACCATATATTTT